The T cell receptor beta chain described here comes from a study of Ad26.COV2.S vaccination and SARS-CoV-2 variants. Study-level results: Spike-specific TCR breadth ran higher among vaccine recipients than placebo recipients. The breadth of spike-specific CD8+ and CD4+ T cell responses after vaccination was reportedly substantial. There was a possibility that the TCR breadth and depth analyses underestimated total T cell responses.

The data were produced by immunoSEQ multiplex PCR, yet TCRdb's version contains in-frame clones alone and is incomplete. The sample lists some 39,000 clones; 65% to 90% were seen once. The CDR3 is 13 residues long. The germline CDR1 and CDR2 sequences are SGHKS and YYEKEE (reference sequence). Trimming stripped 3 bases from V and 2 bases from J, with 8 bases between. As regards this clone: The antigen is not known.

The chain links TRBV5-5 to TRBJ1-2; D is possibly TRBD1 (6 bases). The material was peripheral blood, obtained after recovery from COVID-19. This TCR was recovered from a human donor who had recovered from COVID-19. DNA for the CDR3: TGTGCCAGCAGCTCACAGGGCAACTATGGCTACACCTTC. Translation gives CASSSQGNYGYTF.